The present TCR beta chain was sequenced within a study of identical twins. Overall study findings and caveats: Its conclusions, products of cross-sectional statistical analysis, did not come from following the same donors.

CDR3 length equals 13 residues. The V gene lost 0 bases and the J gene lost 5 bases, with 5 bases spanning the gap. The germline CDR1 and CDR2 sequences are SEHNR and FQNEAQ (reference sequence). This clonotype was observed many times. Antigen: not known. MiXCR, applied by TCRdb to the 5' RACE reads, yields one record per CDR3 protein. The sample holds hundreds of thousands of distinct CDR3 sequences, 9% to 15% seen once. The data were also submitted as part of a second study, on yellow fever vaccine responses in identical twins.

V usage is TRBV7-9 and J usage is TRBJ2-1; D not certain. Sequencing was carried out using PBMCs. The sequence came from a young woman in good health. The CDR3 nucleotides read TGTGCCAGCAGCTTAGCAGGGAACAATGAGCAGTTCTTC. Protein product: CASSLAGNNEQFF.